Following are 4 T cell receptor beta chains from one sample sequenced in a study of T cell responses to AZD1222 COVID-19 vaccine. Sequencing used immunoSEQ multiplex PCR; TCRdb keeps in-frame clones, though not all of them. The repertoire has more than 95,000 clones, around 87% of them found once; the top ten carry more than 9%. The sequencing here drew on peripheral blood, taken on day 0 of AZD1222 vaccination. These receptors came from an adult in good health.

V is TRBV28 and J is TRBJ1-5; 8 positions agree with TRBD1. The CDR3 has 16 residues. Germline values: CDR1 MDHEN, CDR2 SYDVKM. V lost 2 bases and J lost 7; bases outside the gene matches: 10. CDR3 protein: CASSLTRGQGRQPQHF. The CDR3 DNA is TGTGCCAGCAGTTTAACCAGGGGGCAGGGGCGCCAGCCCCAGCATTTT.

The chain couples TRBV2 to TRBJ2-1, with 13 bases that match TRBD2. CDR1 is SNHLY, CDR2 FYNNEI, per germline. J lost 2 bases, V lost 6 bases, and 4 bases had no gene match. This CDR3 has 16 residues. The CDR3 spells CASRRTSGGTYNEQFF. CDR3 DNA: TGTGCCAGCAGACGGACTAGCGGGGGAACCTACAATGAGCAGTTCTTC.

The V and J genes are TRBV7-2 and TRBJ2-2, with 9 bases identical to TRBD2. This CDR3 is 16 amino acids long. The germline V gene has CDR1 SGHTA and CDR2 FQGNSA. After removal of 6 bases from V and 6 bases from J, the junction contained 11 bases not matched to a gene. This chain's CDR3 is CASRTDSGSRAGELFF. The CDR3 coding sequence is TGTGCCAGCAGGACCGATAGCGGGAGTCGGGCCGGGGAGCTGTTTTTT.

The chain is built from TRBV28 and TRBJ2-1; D is perhaps TRBD1 or TRBD2 (5 bases each). The CDR3 runs 16 residues. From germline, CDR1 is MDHEN and CDR2 SYDVKM. V lost 4 bases and J 2 bases, leaving 15 bases between the germline ends. CDR3 protein: CASSSPAGRPYNEQFF. The CDR3 DNA follows: TGTGCCAGCAGTTCTCCGGCAGGGAGACCCTACAATGAGCAGTTCTTC.